The entry below describes one TCR beta chain. Libraries were prepared by immunoSEQ multiplex PCR; TCRdb keeps only in-frame clonotypes and omits some of them. The repertoire holds some 390,000 clones, with over 75% as singletons. The entry originates in a study of blood T cell repertoires in COVID-19. The sequence came from a middle-aged woman with COVID-19, enrolled during active disease. The sample was peripheral blood.

Here the CDR3 DNA reads TGTGCCAGCAGCCCCCCAGGGGGTAATGAGCAGTTCTTC. This encodes CASSPPGGNEQFF. The chain has TRBV12-3 or TRBV12-4 and TRBJ2-1; TRBD1 agrees at 7 bases. The CDR3 totals 13 residues. V trimming: 6 bases; J trimming: 7 bases; junction bases outside the gene matches: 6.